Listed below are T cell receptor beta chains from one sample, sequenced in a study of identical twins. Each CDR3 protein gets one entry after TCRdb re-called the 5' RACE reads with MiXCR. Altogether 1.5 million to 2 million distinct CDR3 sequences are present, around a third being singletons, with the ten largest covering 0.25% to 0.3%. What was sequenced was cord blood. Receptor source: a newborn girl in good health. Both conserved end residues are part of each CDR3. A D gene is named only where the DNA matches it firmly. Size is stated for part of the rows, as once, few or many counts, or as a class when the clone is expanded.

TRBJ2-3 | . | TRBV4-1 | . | CASSQRGVRGTDTQYF | TGCGCCAGCAGCCAAAGGGGGGTGCGAGGGACAGATACGCAGTATTTT
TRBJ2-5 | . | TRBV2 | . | CARGRFDRGGQETQYF | TGTGCCAGAGGACGCTTTGACAGGGGAGGGCAAGAGACCCAGTACTTC
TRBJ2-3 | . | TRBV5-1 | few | CASGRASSSTNTQYF | TGCGCCAGCGGACGGGCCAGCAGCTCCACAAATACGCAGTATTTT
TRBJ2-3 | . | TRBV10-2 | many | CASSEGLLSTDTQYF | TGCGCCAGCAGTGAGGGACTTCTTAGCACAGATACGCAGTATTTT
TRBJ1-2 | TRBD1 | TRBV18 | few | CASSPGTGLDGYTF | TGTGCCAGCTCACCAGGGACAGGGTTGGATGGCTACACCTTC
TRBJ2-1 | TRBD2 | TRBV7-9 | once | CASSPRLAGNHEQFF | TGTGCCAGCAGCCCCCGACTAGCGGGAAACCATGAGCAGTTCTTC
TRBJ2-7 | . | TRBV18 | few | CASSSSGFIHEQYF | TGTGCCAGCTCAAGTAGCGGCTTTATCCACGAGCAGTACTTC
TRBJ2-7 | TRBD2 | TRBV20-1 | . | CSAELVSGVGYEQYF | TGCAGTGCCGAATTGGTTAGCGGGGTAGGCTACGAGCAGTACTTC
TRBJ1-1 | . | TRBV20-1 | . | CSARKQPNTEAFF | TGCAGTGCTCGAAAACAGCCGAACACTGAAGCTTTCTTT
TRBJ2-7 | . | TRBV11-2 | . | CASSLALGRHSYEQYF | TGTGCCAGCAGCTTAGCCCTCGGGCGACACTCCTACGAGCAGTACTTC
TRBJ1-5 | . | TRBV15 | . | CATSRVQGRNQPQHF | TGTGCCACCAGCAGAGTTCAGGGGCGCAATCAGCCCCAGCATTTT
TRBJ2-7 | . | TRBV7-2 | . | CASSLRTGRGEQYF | TGTGCCAGCAGCTTAAGGACAGGGAGGGGGGAGCAGTACTTC
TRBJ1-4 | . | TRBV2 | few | CASRTTEGNEKLFF | TGTGCCAGCAGGACGACGGAGGGAAATGAAAAACTGTTTTTT
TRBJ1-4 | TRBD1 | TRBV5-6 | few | CASSPGTARGEKLFF | TGTGCCAGCAGCCCGGGGACAGCACGGGGTGAAAAACTGTTTTTT
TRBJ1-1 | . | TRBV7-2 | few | CASTQTPNTEAFF | TGTGCCAGCACCCAAACACCGAACACTGAAGCTTTCTTT
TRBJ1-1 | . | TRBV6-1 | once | CASSEMPGLNTEAFF | TGTGCCAGCAGTGAAATGCCTGGGCTCAACACTGAAGCTTTCTTT
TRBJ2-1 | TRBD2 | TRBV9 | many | CASSALGLAGGNEQFF | TGTGCCAGCAGCGCTCTAGGACTAGCGGGGGGCAATGAGCAGTTCTTC
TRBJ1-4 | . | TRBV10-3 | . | CAISGTKNEKLFF | TGTGCCATCAGCGGGACAAAAAATGAAAAACTGTTTTTT
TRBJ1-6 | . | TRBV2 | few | CASSEARTRPNSPLHF | TGTGCCAGCAGTGAAGCCCGGACCCGACCTAATTCACCCCTCCACTTT
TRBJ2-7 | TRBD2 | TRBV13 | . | CASSPRTRFHLVSSNNEQYF | TGTGCCAGCAGCCCGCGGACTAGATTCCACCTTGTATCGAGCAACAATGAGCAGTACTTC
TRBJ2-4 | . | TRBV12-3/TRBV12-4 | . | CASSLDLNVQYF | TGTGCCAGCAGTTTAGACTTAAACGTTCAGTACTTC
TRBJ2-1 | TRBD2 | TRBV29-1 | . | CSVDHAGGLDNEQFF | TGCAGCGTTGACCATGCGGGAGGGCTTGACAATGAGCAGTTCTTC
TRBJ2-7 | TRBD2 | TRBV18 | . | CASSTGLAGGANEQYF | TGTGCCAGCTCAACGGGACTAGCGGGAGGGGCCAACGAGCAGTACTTC
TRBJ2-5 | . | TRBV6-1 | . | CASSGWGGETQYF | TGTGCCAGCAGTGGATGGGGAGGAGAGACCCAGTACTTC
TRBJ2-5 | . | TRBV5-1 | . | CASSSWTGETRYF | TGCGCCAGCAGCTCCTGGACGGGAGAGACCCGGTACTTC
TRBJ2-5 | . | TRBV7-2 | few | CASSLYRGIQETQYF | TGTGCCAGCAGCTTATATCGAGGGATCCAAGAGACCCAGTACTTC
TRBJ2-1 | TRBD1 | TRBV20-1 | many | CSAIPGQTYNEQFF | TGCAGTGCTATCCCGGGACAGACCTACAATGAGCAGTTCTTC
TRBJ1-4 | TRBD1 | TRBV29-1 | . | CSVAGQGNGWETHEKLFF | TGCAGCGTTGCCGGACAGGGAAACGGATGGGAGACACATGAAAAACTGTTTTTT
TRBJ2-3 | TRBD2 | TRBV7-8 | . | CASSVGLAGKKDTQYF | TGTGCCAGCAGCGTAGGACTAGCGGGCAAAAAAGATACGCAGTATTTT
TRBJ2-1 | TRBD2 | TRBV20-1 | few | CSASPGGPHNEQFF | TGCAGTGCTAGCCCGGGGGGGCCCCACAATGAGCAGTTCTTC
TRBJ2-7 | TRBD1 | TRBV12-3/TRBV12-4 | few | CASRDTRDRSRQYF | TGTGCCAGCAGAGATACCCGGGACAGGTCTAGGCAGTACTTC
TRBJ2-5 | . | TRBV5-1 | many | CASSSPLRETQYF | TGCGCCAGCAGCTCGCCCCTCAGAGAGACCCAGTACTTC
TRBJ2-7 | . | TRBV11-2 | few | CASSLRSSGASSYEQYF | TGTGCCAGCAGCTTAAGGTCGTCGGGCGCATCCTCCTACGAGCAGTACTTC
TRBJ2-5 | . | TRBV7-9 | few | CASSPQRYQETQYF | TGTGCCAGCAGCCCACAGAGGTACCAAGAGACCCAGTACTTC
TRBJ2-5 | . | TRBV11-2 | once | CASSSDRDPGAQYF | TGTGCCAGCAGCTCGGACCGGGATCCAGGGGCCCAGTACTTC
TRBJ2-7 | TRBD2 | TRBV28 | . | CASSGPGLANPYEQYF | TGTGCCAGCAGTGGCCCCGGACTAGCGAATCCCTACGAGCAGTACTTC
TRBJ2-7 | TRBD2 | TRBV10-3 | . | CAISAPAGSYEQYF | TGTGCCATCAGTGCCCCAGCGGGAAGCTACGAGCAGTACTTC
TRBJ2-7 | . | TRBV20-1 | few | CSATPSSYEQYF | TGCAGTGCTACGCCCAGCTCCTACGAGCAGTACTTC
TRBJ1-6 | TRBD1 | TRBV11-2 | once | CASSLLGDRANSPLHF | TGTGCCAGCAGCTTATTGGGGGACAGGGCTAATTCACCCCTCCACTTT
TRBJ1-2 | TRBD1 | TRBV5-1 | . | CASSTGDREDGYTF | TGCGCCAGCAGCACCGGGGACAGGGAGGATGGCTACACCTTC
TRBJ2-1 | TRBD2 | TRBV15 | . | CATRLAGLGGNEQFF | TGTGCCACCAGACTTGCCGGACTAGGCGGCAATGAGCAGTTCTTC
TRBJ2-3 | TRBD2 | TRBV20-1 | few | CSANPSGGSTDTQYF | TGCAGTGCTAACCCTAGCGGGGGGAGCACAGATACGCAGTATTTT
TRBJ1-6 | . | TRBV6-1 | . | CASSEVRGVNSPLHF | TGTGCCAGCAGTGAAGTAAGGGGGGTGAATTCACCCCTCCACTTT
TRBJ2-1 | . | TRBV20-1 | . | CSAFNGLTSSYNEQFF | TGCAGTGCCTTCAATGGGCTCACTTCCTCCTACAATGAGCAGTTCTTC